A selection of T cell receptor beta chains follows, all from one sample in a study of cytomegalovirus exposure and HLA in healthy donors. Libraries were prepared by immunoSEQ multiplex PCR; TCRdb keeps only in-frame clonotypes and omits some of them. This sample carries 150,000 or so clones, 8.5% to 10% of them seen once, and the ten largest clones take less than 2%. Sample: PBMCs. Receptors originate from a man in his fifties in good health and CMV-seronegative. The CDR3 runs from the conserved cysteine through the conserved F or W. D genes are given only for firm matches. Some rows mark clone size as missing; the rest say once, few, many or name a class of expanded clone.

clone_size	v_call	d_call	j_call	cdr3_aa	cdr3_nt
.	TRBV2	.	TRBJ2-3	CASSVGGPSTDTQYF	TGTGCCAGCAGTGTTGGCGGCCCTAGCACAGATACGCAGTATTTT
.	TRBV6-1	TRBD1	TRBJ2-2	CASSARQGNTGELFF	TGTGCCAGCAGCGCCCGACAGGGGAACACCGGGGAGCTGTTTTTT
few	TRBV5-1	.	TRBJ1-1	CASSLEVLGGTEAFF	TGCGCCAGCAGCTTGGAAGTATTAGGGGGCACTGAAGCTTTCTTT
few	TRBV18	TRBD1	TRBJ2-3	CASSPTLATGGTDTQYF	TGTGCCAGCTCACCAACCCTAGCAACAGGGGGCACAGATACGCAGTATTTT
few	TRBV5-1	.	TRBJ2-1	CASSPVAGNSYNEQFF	TGCGCCAGCAGCCCAGTGGCGGGGAACTCCTACAATGAGCAGTTCTTC
few	TRBV2	TRBD1	TRBJ2-2	CASDRTGQGTGELFF	TGTGCCAGCGACCGGACAGGGCAGGGCACCGGGGAGCTGTTTTTT
few	TRBV9	TRBD1	TRBJ1-1	CASSPSGQGASEAFF	TGTGCCAGCAGCCCCAGCGGACAGGGGGCATCTGAAGCTTTCTTT
.	TRBV19	.	TRBJ1-2	CASSIMGGQLYGYTF	TGTGCCAGTAGTATCATGGGGGGGCAACTTTATGGCTACACCTTC
.	TRBV6-5	.	TRBJ1-5	CASSYGRGGNQPQHF	TGTGCCAGCAGTTACGGACGGGGGGGCAATCAGCCCCAGCATTTT
few	TRBV6-5	.	TRBJ2-1	CASSQTQGHNEQFF	TGTGCCAGCAGCCAGACGCAGGGCCACAATGAGCAGTTCTTC
few	TRBV5-1	TRBD1	TRBJ2-7	CASSLGQGDGVQYF	TGCGCCAGCAGCCTCGGACAGGGGGACGGGGTGCAGTACTTC
.	TRBV2	.	TRBJ2-5	CASSQEQGGVETQYF	TGTGCCAGCAGTCAGGAACAGGGCGGCGTGGAGACCCAGTACTTC
few	TRBV27	.	TRBJ2-7	CASSYQGKEQYF	TGTGCCAGCAGTTACCAGGGGAAAGAGCAGTACTTC
.	TRBV11-2	TRBD1	TRBJ1-2	CASSENPTGGLGGYTF	TGTGCCAGCAGCGAAAATCCGACAGGGGGATTAGGGGGCTACACCTTC
.	TRBV11-2	TRBD1	TRBJ1-6	CASSRWTGGENSPLHF	TGTGCCAGCAGCCGTTGGACAGGGGGTGAAAATTCACCCCTCCACTTT
few	TRBV11-3	TRBD2	TRBJ2-3	CASSLASGYTDTQYF	TGTGCCAGCAGCTTAGCTAGCGGGTACACAGATACGCAGTATTTT